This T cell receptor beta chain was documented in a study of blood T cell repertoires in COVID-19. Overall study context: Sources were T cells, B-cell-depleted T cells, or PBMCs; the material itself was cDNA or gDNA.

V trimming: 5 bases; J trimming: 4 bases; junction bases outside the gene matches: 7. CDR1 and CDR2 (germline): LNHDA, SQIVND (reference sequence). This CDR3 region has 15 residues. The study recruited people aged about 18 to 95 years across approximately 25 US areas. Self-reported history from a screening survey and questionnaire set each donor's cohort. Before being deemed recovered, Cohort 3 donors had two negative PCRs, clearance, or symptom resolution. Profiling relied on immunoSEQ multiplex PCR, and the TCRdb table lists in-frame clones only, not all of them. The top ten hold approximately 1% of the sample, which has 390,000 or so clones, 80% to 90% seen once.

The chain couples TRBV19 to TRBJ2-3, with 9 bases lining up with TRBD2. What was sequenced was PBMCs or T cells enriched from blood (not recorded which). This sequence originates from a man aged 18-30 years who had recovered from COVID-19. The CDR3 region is CASSDSGSLADTQYF. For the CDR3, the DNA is TGTGCCAGTAGTGATAGCGGGAGTTTGGCAGATACGCAGTATTTT.